Listed below are T cell receptor beta chains from one sample, sequenced in a study of response to subunit inactivated influenza vaccine. TCRdb re-called the RT-PCR reads with MiXCR, one entry per CDR3 protein. Among some 500,000 distinct CDR3 sequences listed, 13% were seen once. Sequencing was performed on PBMCs from blood, taken more than 35 days after vaccination. The receptors come from a man in his fifties who received an inactivated influenza vaccine. Both conserved end residues are part of each CDR3. The order of the fields is clone size, J gene, V gene, CDR3 length, D gene, CDR3 protein, CDR3 DNA. The D gene is left open where the match is weak. Only some rows state a clone size, as once, few, many or a class for expanded clones.

clone_size: -; j_call: TRBJ2-1; v_call: TRBV6-5; cdr3_length: 13; d_call: -; cdr3_aa: CASSYEGAYEQFF; cdr3_nt: TGTGCCAGCAGTTACGAAGGGGCGTATGAGCAGTTCTTC
clone_size: -; j_call: TRBJ1-3; v_call: TRBV5-6; cdr3_length: 14; d_call: TRBD1; cdr3_aa: CASSKTGAGNTIYF; cdr3_nt: TGTGCCAGCAGCAAGACAGGGGCCGGAAACACCATATATTTT
clone_size: many; j_call: TRBJ2-7; v_call: TRBV20-1; cdr3_length: 13; d_call: TRBD1; cdr3_aa: CSARTGNSYEQYF; cdr3_nt: TGCAGTGCTAGGACAGGGAATTCCTACGAGCAGTACTTC
clone_size: -; j_call: TRBJ2-5; v_call: TRBV28; cdr3_length: 14; d_call: TRBD1; cdr3_aa: CASEPGQGQETQYF; cdr3_nt: TGTGCCAGCGAGCCGGGACAGGGGCAAGAGACCCAGTACTTC
clone_size: few; j_call: TRBJ1-3; v_call: TRBV7-6; cdr3_length: 15; d_call: -; cdr3_aa: CASSSTPSSGNTIYF; cdr3_nt: TGTGCCAGCAGCTCAACTCCTAGCTCTGGAAACACCATATATTTT
clone_size: few; j_call: TRBJ2-7; v_call: TRBV5-1; cdr3_length: 13; d_call: -; cdr3_aa: CASSSREWSEQYF; cdr3_nt: TGCGCCAGCAGCTCGCGCGAATGGTCTGAGCAGTACTTC
clone_size: few; j_call: TRBJ2-7; v_call: TRBV7-2; cdr3_length: 15; d_call: -; cdr3_aa: CASSLDLTGSYEQYF; cdr3_nt: TGTGCCAGCAGCTTAGATTTAACAGGCTCCTACGAGCAGTACTTC
clone_size: -; j_call: TRBJ2-3; v_call: TRBV9; cdr3_length: 16; d_call: -; cdr3_aa: CASSVVGGGVADTQYF; cdr3_nt: TGTGCCAGCAGCGTAGTTGGAGGGGGGGTCGCAGATACGCAGTATTTT
clone_size: -; j_call: TRBJ2-7; v_call: TRBV12-3/TRBV12-4; cdr3_length: 14; d_call: -; cdr3_aa: CASRSGDSSYEQYF; cdr3_nt: TGTGCCAGCAGGAGCGGGGACAGCTCCTACGAGCAGTACTTC
clone_size: -; j_call: TRBJ2-3; v_call: TRBV9; cdr3_length: 15; d_call: -; cdr3_aa: CASREGGYGTDTQYF; cdr3_nt: TGTGCCAGCAGGGAGGGGGGCTATGGCACAGATACGCAGTATTTT
clone_size: -; j_call: TRBJ2-7; v_call: TRBV25-1; cdr3_length: 16; d_call: TRBD1; cdr3_aa: CASSGSRQGARYEQYF; cdr3_nt: TGTGCCAGCAGTGGATCCCGACAGGGGGCTCGGTACGAGCAGTACTTC
clone_size: -; j_call: TRBJ2-2; v_call: TRBV12-3/TRBV12-4; cdr3_length: 19; d_call: TRBD2; cdr3_aa: CTSSGFASGRATNTGELFF; cdr3_nt: TGTACCAGCAGTGGTTTTGCTAGCGGGAGGGCCACGAACACCGGGGAGCTGTTTTTT
clone_size: many; j_call: TRBJ2-7; v_call: TRBV5-1; cdr3_length: 14; d_call: -; cdr3_aa: CASSLRGGSYEQYF; cdr3_nt: TGCGCCAGCAGCTTGCGAGGGGGCTCCTACGAGCAGTACTTC
clone_size: few; j_call: TRBJ2-7; v_call: TRBV6-1; cdr3_length: 14; d_call: TRBD2; cdr3_aa: CASTPLAGVGEQYF; cdr3_nt: TGTGCCAGCACTCCACTAGCGGGAGTCGGCGAGCAGTACTTC
clone_size: few; j_call: TRBJ2-7; v_call: TRBV27; cdr3_length: 14; d_call: TRBD1; cdr3_aa: CASSWDRGPYEQYF; cdr3_nt: TGTGCCAGCAGTTGGGACAGGGGACCCTACGAGCAGTACTTC
clone_size: -; j_call: TRBJ1-2; v_call: TRBV5-1; cdr3_length: 16; d_call: TRBD1; cdr3_aa: CASSPRQGGPNYGYTF; cdr3_nt: TGCGCCAGCAGCCCTCGACAGGGAGGACCTAACTATGGCTACACCTTC
clone_size: many; j_call: TRBJ1-1; v_call: TRBV12-3/TRBV12-4; cdr3_length: 14; d_call: -; cdr3_aa: CASSFLEMNTEAFF; cdr3_nt: TGTGCCAGCAGTTTCTTAGAAATGAACACTGAAGCTTTCTTT
clone_size: few; j_call: TRBJ2-3; v_call: TRBV4-2; cdr3_length: 14; d_call: TRBD2; cdr3_aa: CASSQLLAGDTQYF; cdr3_nt: TGTGCCAGCAGCCAACTTCTAGCGGGAGATACGCAGTATTTT
clone_size: once; j_call: TRBJ2-4; v_call: TRBV7-8; cdr3_length: 16; d_call: -; cdr3_aa: CASSEGHQPAKNIQYF; cdr3_nt: TGTGCCAGCAGCGAGGGACACCAGCCAGCCAAAAACATTCAGTACTTC
clone_size: -; j_call: TRBJ2-1; v_call: TRBV2; cdr3_length: 15; d_call: -; cdr3_aa: CASSEAEGYYNEQFF; cdr3_nt: TGTGCCAGCAGTGAAGCTGAAGGTTACTACAATGAGCAGTTCTTC
clone_size: -; j_call: TRBJ1-4; v_call: TRBV6-6; cdr3_length: 13; d_call: -; cdr3_aa: CASSTSGREKLFF; cdr3_nt: TGTGCCAGCAGTACATCCGGGCGAGAAAAACTGTTTTTT
clone_size: few; j_call: TRBJ1-4; v_call: TRBV12-3/TRBV12-4; cdr3_length: 16; d_call: -; cdr3_aa: CASSLGGWGEDEKLFF; cdr3_nt: TGTGCCAGCAGTTTGGGGGGTTGGGGGGAGGATGAAAAACTGTTTTTT
clone_size: few; j_call: TRBJ2-3; v_call: TRBV10-3; cdr3_length: 16; d_call: TRBD1; cdr3_aa: CAISEPGQGASDTQYF; cdr3_nt: TGTGCCATCAGTGAGCCGGGACAGGGGGCGTCAGATACGCAGTATTTT
clone_size: many; j_call: TRBJ2-1; v_call: TRBV20-1; cdr3_length: 14; d_call: TRBD1; cdr3_aa: CSAQGQGRKGEQFF; cdr3_nt: TGCAGTGCTCAGGGACAGGGGAGGAAGGGTGAGCAGTTCTTC
clone_size: few; j_call: TRBJ2-2; v_call: TRBV11-2; cdr3_length: 16; d_call: -; cdr3_aa: CASSSPAWRGTGELFF; cdr3_nt: TGTGCCAGCAGCTCTCCCGCCTGGCGGGGAACCGGGGAGCTGTTTTTT
clone_size: -; j_call: TRBJ1-3; v_call: TRBV7-2; cdr3_length: 14; d_call: -; cdr3_aa: CASSSSGGGNTIYF; cdr3_nt: TGTGCCAGCAGCTCCAGTGGAGGGGGAAACACCATATATTTT
clone_size: few; j_call: TRBJ2-7; v_call: TRBV7-2; cdr3_length: 17; d_call: -; cdr3_aa: CASSLVISGSQGYEQYF; cdr3_nt: TGTGCCAGCAGTTTAGTCATATCAGGCAGCCAGGGCTACGAGCAGTACTTC
clone_size: few; j_call: TRBJ2-7; v_call: TRBV6-1; cdr3_length: 16; d_call: -; cdr3_aa: CASRPQQGLNTYEQYF; cdr3_nt: TGTGCCAGCAGACCGCAACAAGGCCTAAATACCTACGAGCAGTACTTC